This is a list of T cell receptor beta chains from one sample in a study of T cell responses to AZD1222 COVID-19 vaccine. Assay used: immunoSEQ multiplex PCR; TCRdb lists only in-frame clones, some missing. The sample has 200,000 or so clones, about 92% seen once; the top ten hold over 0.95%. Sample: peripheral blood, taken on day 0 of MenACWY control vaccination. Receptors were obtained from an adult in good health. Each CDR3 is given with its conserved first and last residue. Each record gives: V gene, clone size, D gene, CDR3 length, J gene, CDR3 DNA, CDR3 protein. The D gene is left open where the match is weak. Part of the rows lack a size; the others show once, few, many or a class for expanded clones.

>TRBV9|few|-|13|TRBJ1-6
TGTGCCAGCACATTCGGGGGAAATTCACCCCTCCACTTT
CASTFGGNSPLHF
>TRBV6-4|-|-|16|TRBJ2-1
TGTGCCAGCAGTGACGGGTGGAGACGGTCCTACAATGAGCAGTTCTTC
CASSDGWRRSYNEQFF
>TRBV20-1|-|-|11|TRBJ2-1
TGCAGTGCTAGTGCGTGGAATGAGCAGTTCTTC
CSASAWNEQFF
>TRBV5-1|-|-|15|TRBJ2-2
TGCGCCAGCCGCTTACAGGGCTCGAACACCGGGGAGCTGTTTTTT
CASRLQGSNTGELFF
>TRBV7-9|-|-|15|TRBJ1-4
TGTGCCAGCAGCCGTATCGATAGTCCCGGTGGAAAACTGTTTTTT
CASSRIDSPGGKLFF
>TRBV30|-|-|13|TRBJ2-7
TGTGCCGGGTCAGAATTCTTCTCCTACGAGCAGTACTTC
CAGSEFFSYEQYF
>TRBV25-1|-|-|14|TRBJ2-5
TGTGCCAGCAGTGTGGGGGGCCCACAAGAGACCCAGTACTTC
CASSVGGPQETQYF
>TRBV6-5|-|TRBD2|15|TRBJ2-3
TGTGCCAGCAGTAACCTAGCGGGGATCACAGATACGCAGTATTTT
CASSNLAGITDTQYF
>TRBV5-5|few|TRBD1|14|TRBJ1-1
TGTGCCAGCAGCTTCCAGGGGGTTGACACTGAAGCTTTCTTT
CASSFQGVDTEAFF
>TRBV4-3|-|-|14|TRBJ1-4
TGCGCCAGCAGCCAGACCCTAGGAGGTGAAAAACTGTTTTTT
CASSQTLGGEKLFF
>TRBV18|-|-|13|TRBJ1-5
TGTGCCAGCTCACTACAGGAATCACAGCCCCAGCATTTT
CASSLQESQPQHF
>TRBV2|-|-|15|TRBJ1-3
TGTGCCAGCAGTGAACCGGGGGCGCGAGGAAACACCATATATTTT
CASSEPGARGNTIYF
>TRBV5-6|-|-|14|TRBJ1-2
TGTGCCAGCAGCTTGGTGGCTGGGAATCGCGGCTACACCTTC
CASSLVAGNRGYTF
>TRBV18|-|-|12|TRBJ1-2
TGTGCCAGCTCAATGGACAGATATGGCTACACCTTC
CASSMDRYGYTF
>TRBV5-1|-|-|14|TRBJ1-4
TGCGCCAGCAGCTTGAGTGGAAGTAGTGAAAAACTGTTTTTT
CASSLSGSSEKLFF
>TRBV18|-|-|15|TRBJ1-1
TGTGCCAGCTCACCGGGGGGCCGGAGGAACACTGAAGCTTTCTTT
CASSPGGRRNTEAFF
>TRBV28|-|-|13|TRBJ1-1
TGTGCCAGCAGTCCGTCCGGGACGACTGAAGCTTTCTTT
CASSPSGTTEAFF
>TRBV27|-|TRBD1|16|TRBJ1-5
TGTGCCAGCAGTTTATGGGGACAGATGAGCAATCAGCCCCAGCATTTT
CASSLWGQMSNQPQHF